This TCR beta chain is drawn from a study of regulatory T cells in long-lasting Graves disease. Indicated time point: newly diagnosed GD, antithyroid drugs for less than 3 months. Researchers made the TCR library from RNA that was extracted from PBMCs. Arm-PCR with iRepertoire HTBI primers amplified the CDR3 regions for these TCR beta libraries. TCRdb reprocessed the multiplex PCR reads via MiXCR and lists one record per CDR3 protein. The sample shows over 350,000 distinct CDR3 sequences, roughly 15% of them seen only once. This clonotype has ten or more counts. Germline-derived CDR1 and CDR2 are KGHDR and SFDVKD. Trimming cost V 2 bases and J 5 bases, with 12 bases left between them. The CDR3 is 15 residues long. These data also formed part of another study, on T cells in Graves' hyperthyroidism and ophthalmopathy. That source notes: HTBI primers were employed in a first-round RT-PCR of the TCR CDR3.

The sequencing here drew on peripheral blood mononuclear cells (PBMCs), taken at new diagnosis, from a patient treated with antithyroid drugs. This chain links TRBV24-1 with TRBJ1-5; tentatively, D is TRBD1 (5 bases). The sequence was obtained from a woman aged 40 to 49 with Graves disease. This chain's CDR3 is CATSDSGWTDQPQHF. CDR3 bases: TGTGCCACCAGTGATTCAGGGTGGACGGATCAGCCCCAGCATTTT.